The 16 T cell receptor beta chains reported below all come from one sample, sequenced in a study of T cell changes during pregnancy in multiple sclerosis. TCRdb keeps only in-frame clones here, not all; method: immunoSEQ multiplex PCR. The sample shows 72,000 or so clones, 93% of them seen only once. The material was peripheral blood, obtained in the second trimester of pregnancy. The receptors were sampled from a female donor with multiple sclerosis, enrolled in a pregnancy study.

The rearrangement joins TRBV5-6 to TRBJ1-1; D is uncertain. V was clipped by 0 bases and J by 1 base, with 16 bases between them. Per the germline V gene, CDR1 is SGHDT and CDR2 is YYEEEE. This CDR3 comprises 17 residues. The CDR3 loop reads CASSLDSLRHRNTEAFF. CDR3 nucleotide sequence: TGTGCCAGCAGCTTGGATAGTTTGAGACACAGGAACACTGAAGCTTTCTTT.

This clone was seen a single time. The V gene is TRBV27, the J gene TRBJ2-3, with 9 bases aligning to TRBD1. CDR3 length equals 14 residues. Germline V gives CDR1 MNHEY, CDR2 SMNVEV (reference sequence). V was pared by 8 bases and J by 2 bases, with 5 bases of the junction left unmatched. The CDR3 DNA sequence: TGTGCCAGCGGAAACAGGGGGCCCACAGATACGCAGTATTTT. This codes for CASGNRGPTDTQYF.

The chain combines TRBV4-1 with TRBJ2-2, with 7 bases fitting TRBD2. Germline-derived CDR1 and CDR2 are MGHRA and YSYEKL. J was trimmed by 5 bases and V by 3 bases; bases with no gene match: 12. The length of the CDR3 is 17 residues. CDR3 in amino acids: CASSQGMWGGLTGELFF. In DNA, the CDR3 is TGCGCCAGCAGCCAGGGCATGTGGGGGGGATTAACCGGGGAGCTGTTTTTT.

The V and J genes are TRBV7-6 and TRBJ1-1, with D maybe TRBD1 (5 bases). CDR1 is SGHVS, CDR2 FNYEAQ, per germline. V lost 3 bases and J lost 4, with 12 bases in between. This CDR3 is built from 14 residues. CDR3 residues: CASSFGDGGTEAFF. As DNA, the CDR3 is TGTGCCAGCAGCTTTGGGGACGGGGGCACTGAAGCTTTCTTT. Combining the CDR3 with reference TRBV7-6 and TRBJ1-1 gives the whole variable domain GAGVSQSPRYKVTKRGQDVALRCDPISGHVSLYWYRQALGQGPEFLTYFNYEAQQDKSGLPNDRFSAERPEGSISTLTIQRTEQRDSAMYRCASSFGDGGTEAFFGQGTRLTVV.

The CDR3 DNA reads TGTGCCAGCAGCAAATTTACAGGGGAGGGCTACACCTTC. The encoded protein is CASSKFTGEGYTF. The V call is TRBV7-9, the J call TRBJ1-2; 7 bases are shared with TRBD1. After removal of 5 bases from V and 8 bases from J, the junction contained 8 bases not matched to a gene. Germline V gives CDR1 SEHNR, CDR2 FQNEAQ (reference sequence). This CDR3 has 13 amino acids.

The genes are TRBV6-5 and TRBJ1-2, with D hard to call. The CDR3 spans 13 residues. CDR1 is MNHEY and CDR2 is SVGAGI in the germline V gene. With 7 bases removed from V and 8 bases from J, the gap between germline ends came to 17 bases. The CDR3 loop reads CASNPGGRRGYTF. The CDR3 nucleotides are TGTGCCAGCAACCCCGGAGGCCGTCGGGGCTACACCTTC.

The chain recombines TRBV19 with TRBJ2-7, with TRBD1 matching 8 bases. Trimming took 5 bases from V and 8 from J; bases not matched to a gene: 17. CDR3 size: 16 residues. CDR1 is LNHDA and CDR2 is SQIVND in the germline V gene (reference sequence). CDR3: CASSDTAGQANLKQYF. CDR3 coding DNA: TGTGCCAGTAGTGACACGGCGGGACAGGCCAATCTTAAGCAGTACTTC.

The genes are TRBV19 and TRBJ2-2; maybe TRBD1 (6 bases). The germline CDR1 and CDR2 sequences are LNHDA and SQIVND (reference sequence). The CDR3 covers 16 residues. V was shortened by 3 bases and J by 0 bases, with 11 bases between the two germline ends. The CDR3 DNA reads as TGTGCCAGTAGTATTCCAGGGGTGACGAACACCGGGGAGCTGTTTTTT. Amino acid sequence: CASSIPGVTNTGELFF.

V gene TRBV6-4 combines with J gene TRBJ2-7, with D unclear. Between the trimmed V and J ends, which lost 0 bases and 2 bases, there was a span of 2 bases. This CDR3 contains 12 residues. Per the germline V gene, CDR1 is MRHNA and CDR2 is SNTAGT. The CDR3 is CASSDSTYEQYF. In nucleotides, the CDR3 is TGTGCCAGCAGTGACTCCACCTACGAGCAGTACTTC.

This clone appeared once. The V gene is TRBV29-1, the J gene TRBJ1-2; D may be TRBD1 (6 bases). The CDR3 spans 12 residues. Germline CDR1 and CDR2: SQVTM and ANQGSEA. Trimming cost V 4 bases and J 8 bases, with 14 bases left between them. The CDR3 DNA reads TGCAGCGTTGTAGGGCAGGGGAAAGGCTACACCTTC. This codes for CSVVGQGKGYTF. The whole variable domain, filled in from reference TRBV29-1 and TRBJ1-2, reads SAVISQKPSRDICQRGTSLTIQCQVDSQVTMMFWYRQQPGQSLTLIATANQGSEATYESGFVIDKFPISRPNLTFSTLTVSNMSPEDSSIYLCSVVGQGKGYTFGSGTRLTVV.

CDR3 residues: CSAKGGHSHTF. CDR3 bases: TGCAGTGCTAAAGGGGGACATTCGCACACCTTC. V and J are TRBV20-1 and TRBJ1-2; D is perhaps TRBD1 (6 bases). Germline V lookup: CDR1 DFQATT, CDR2 SNEGSKA (reference sequence). V lost 4 bases and J lost 12, with 15 bases in between. The CDR3 length is 11 residues.

The chain joins TRBV7-8 to TRBJ1-1; D is undetermined. Germline V gene lookup returns CDR1 SGHVS and CDR2 FQNEAQ. Trimming removed 5 bases at V and 1 base at J, with 14 bases between. The CDR3 loop spans 15 amino acids. The CDR3 nucleotides read TGTGCCAGCAGCCTTACCGGGAATTGGAACACTGAAGCTTTCTTT. Amino acids: CASSLTGNWNTEAFF.

The genes are TRBV21-1 and TRBJ2-1; the D segment call TRBD1 is taken from the table without a DNA check. TRBV21-1 is a recognized pseudogene. The CDR3 extends over 17 amino acids. The DNA for the CDR3 is TGTGCCAGCAGCTCCGGGACAGGGTCGGAGAATAGGGGTGAGCAGTTCTTC. Its translation: CASSSGTGSENRGEQFF.

The chain uses TRBV6-1 and TRBJ2-5; 7 bases fit TRBD2. Trimming cost V 10 bases and J 5 bases; bases outside gene matches: 13. This CDR3 is 14 amino acids long. CDR1 MNHNS and CDR2 SASEGT come from the germline V gene. CDR3 residues: CATVSGWRGETQYF. As DNA, the CDR3 is TGTGCCACCGTCAGCGGGTGGCGGGGGGAGACCCAGTACTTC.

The chain joins TRBV28 to TRBJ2-7, with D possibly matching TRBD1 (5 bases). V lost 1 base to trimming and J lost 7 bases, with 8 bases between them. Germline V gene data show CDR1 as MDHEN and CDR2 as SYDVKM. The CDR3 totals 12 residues. CDR3: CASSLFRAEQYF. The CDR3 DNA reads as TGTGCCAGCAGTTTATTCAGGGCTGAGCAGTACTTC.

The CDR3 is CAIREDSPNSPLHF. CDR3 sequence (DNA): TGTGCCATCAGGGAGGACAGTCCTAATTCACCCCTCCACTTT. The J gene is TRBJ1-6, the V gene TRBV10-3; weak D call: TRBD1 (6 bases). Germline-derived CDR1 and CDR2 are ENHRY and SYGVKD. This CDR3 contains 14 residues. Trimming removed 6 bases from V and 6 bases from J, with 12 bases in between.